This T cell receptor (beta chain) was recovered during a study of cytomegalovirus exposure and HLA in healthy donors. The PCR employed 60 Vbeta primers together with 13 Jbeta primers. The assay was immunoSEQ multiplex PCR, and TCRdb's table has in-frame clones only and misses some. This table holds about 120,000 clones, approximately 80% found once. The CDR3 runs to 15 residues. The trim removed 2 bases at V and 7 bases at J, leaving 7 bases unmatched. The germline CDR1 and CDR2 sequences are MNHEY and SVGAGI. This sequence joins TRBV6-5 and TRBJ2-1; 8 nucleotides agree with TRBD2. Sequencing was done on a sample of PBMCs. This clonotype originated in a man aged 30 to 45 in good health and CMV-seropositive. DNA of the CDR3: TGTGCCAGCAGTTACCCAGCGGGGGCCAGAAATGAGCAGTTCTTC. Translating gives CASSYPAGARNEQFF.